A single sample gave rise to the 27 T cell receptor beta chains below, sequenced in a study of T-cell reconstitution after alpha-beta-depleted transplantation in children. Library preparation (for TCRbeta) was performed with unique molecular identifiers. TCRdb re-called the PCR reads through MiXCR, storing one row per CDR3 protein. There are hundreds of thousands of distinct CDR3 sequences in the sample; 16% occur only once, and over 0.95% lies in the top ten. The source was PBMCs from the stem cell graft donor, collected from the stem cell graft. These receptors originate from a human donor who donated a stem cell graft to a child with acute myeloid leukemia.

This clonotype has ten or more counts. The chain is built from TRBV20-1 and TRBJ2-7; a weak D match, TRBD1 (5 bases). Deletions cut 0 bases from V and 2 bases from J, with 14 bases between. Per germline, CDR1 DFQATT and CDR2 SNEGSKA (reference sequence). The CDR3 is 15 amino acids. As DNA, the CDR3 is TGCAGTGCTAGAGACAGGCAGGGTGATGCCTACGAGCAGTACTTC. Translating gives CSARDRQGDAYEQYF.

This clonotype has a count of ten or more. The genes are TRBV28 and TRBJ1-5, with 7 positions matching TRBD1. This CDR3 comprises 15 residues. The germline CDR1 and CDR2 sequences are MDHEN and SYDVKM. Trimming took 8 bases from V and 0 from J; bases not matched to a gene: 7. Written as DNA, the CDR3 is TGTGCCAGCCGAACGGGGACAGATAGCAATCAGCCCCAGCATTTT. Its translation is CASRTGTDSNQPQHF.

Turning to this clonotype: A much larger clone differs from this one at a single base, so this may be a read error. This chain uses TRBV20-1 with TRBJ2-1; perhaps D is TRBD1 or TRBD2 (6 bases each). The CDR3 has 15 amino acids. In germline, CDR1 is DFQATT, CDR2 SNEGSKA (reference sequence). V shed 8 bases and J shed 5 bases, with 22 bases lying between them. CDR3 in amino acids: CSSHPVGGPDNEQFF. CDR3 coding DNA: TGCAGTTCCCATCCAGTGGGGGGCCCGGACAATGAGCAGTTCTTC.

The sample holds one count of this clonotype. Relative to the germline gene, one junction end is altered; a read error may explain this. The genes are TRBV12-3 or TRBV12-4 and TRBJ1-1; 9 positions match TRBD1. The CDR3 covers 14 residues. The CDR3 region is CARSLTGGNTEAFF. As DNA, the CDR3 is TGTGCCAGGAGTTTAACAGGGGGCAACACTGAAGCTTTCTTT.

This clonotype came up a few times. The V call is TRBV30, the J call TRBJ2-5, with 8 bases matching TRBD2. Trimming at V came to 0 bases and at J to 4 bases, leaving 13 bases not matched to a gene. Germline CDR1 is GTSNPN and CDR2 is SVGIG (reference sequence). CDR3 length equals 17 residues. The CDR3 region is CAWSVRISGGRLETQYF. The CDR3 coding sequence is TGTGCCTGGAGTGTAAGAATAAGCGGGGGACGGCTAGAGACCCAGTACTTC.

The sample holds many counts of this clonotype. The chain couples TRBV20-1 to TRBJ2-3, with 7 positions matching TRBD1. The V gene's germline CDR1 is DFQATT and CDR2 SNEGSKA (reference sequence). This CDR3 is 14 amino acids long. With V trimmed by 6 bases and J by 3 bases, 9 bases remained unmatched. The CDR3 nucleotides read TGCAGTGCCACCAGGGGGAAGGGGACAGATACGCAGTATTTT. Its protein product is CSATRGKGTDTQYF.

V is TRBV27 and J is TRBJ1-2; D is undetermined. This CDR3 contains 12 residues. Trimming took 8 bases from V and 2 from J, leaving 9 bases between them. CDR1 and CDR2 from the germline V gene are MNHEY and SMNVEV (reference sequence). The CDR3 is CASGNPNYGYTF. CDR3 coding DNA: TGTGCCAGCGGAAACCCAAACTATGGCTACACCTTC.

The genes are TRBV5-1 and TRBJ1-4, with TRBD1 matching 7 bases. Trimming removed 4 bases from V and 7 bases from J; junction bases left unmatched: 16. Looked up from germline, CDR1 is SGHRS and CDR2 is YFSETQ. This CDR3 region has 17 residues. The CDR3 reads CASSLGPGQSVVEKLFF. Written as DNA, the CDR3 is TGCGCCAGCAGCCTCGGGCCGGGACAGAGCGTCGTTGAAAAACTGTTTTTT.

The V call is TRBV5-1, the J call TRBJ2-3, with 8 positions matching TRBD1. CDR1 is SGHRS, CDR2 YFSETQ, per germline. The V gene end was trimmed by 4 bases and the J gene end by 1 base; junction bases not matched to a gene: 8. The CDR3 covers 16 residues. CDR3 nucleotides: TGCGCCAGCAGCCCCCAGGGGGCGAGGGGCACAGATACGCAGTATTTT. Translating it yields CASSPQGARGTDTQYF. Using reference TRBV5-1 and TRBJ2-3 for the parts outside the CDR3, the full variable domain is KAGVTQTPRYLIKTRGQQVTLSCSPISGHRSVSWYQQTPGQGLQFLFEYFSETQRNKGNFPGRFSGRQFSNSRSEMNVSTLELGDSALYLCASSPQGARGTDTQYFGPGTRLTVL.

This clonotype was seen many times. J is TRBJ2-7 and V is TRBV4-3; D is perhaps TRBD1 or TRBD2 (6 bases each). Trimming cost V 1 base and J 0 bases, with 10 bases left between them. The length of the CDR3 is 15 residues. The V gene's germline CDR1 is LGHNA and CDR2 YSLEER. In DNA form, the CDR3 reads TGCGCCAGCAGCCAAGTAGGGGGAGGCTCCTACGAGCAGTACTTC. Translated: CASSQVGGGSYEQYF.

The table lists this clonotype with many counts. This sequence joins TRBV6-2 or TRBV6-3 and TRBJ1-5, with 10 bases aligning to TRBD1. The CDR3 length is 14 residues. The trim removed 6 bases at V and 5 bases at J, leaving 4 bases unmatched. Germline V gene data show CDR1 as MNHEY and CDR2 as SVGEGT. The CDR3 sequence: CASRGDRGYQPQHF. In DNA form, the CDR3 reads TGTGCCAGCAGAGGGGACAGGGGTTATCAGCCCCAGCATTTT.

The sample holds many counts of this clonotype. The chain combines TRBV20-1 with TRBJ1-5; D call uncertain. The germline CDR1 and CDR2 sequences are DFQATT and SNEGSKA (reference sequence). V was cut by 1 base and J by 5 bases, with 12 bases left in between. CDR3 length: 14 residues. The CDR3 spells CSARGSVVDQPQHF. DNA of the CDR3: TGCAGTGCTAGAGGGTCGGTGGTAGATCAGCCCCAGCATTTT.

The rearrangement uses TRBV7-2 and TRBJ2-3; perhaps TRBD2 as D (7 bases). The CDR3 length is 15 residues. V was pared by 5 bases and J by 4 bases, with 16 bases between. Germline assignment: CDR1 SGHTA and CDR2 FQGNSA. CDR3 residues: CASSRAAGASDTQYF. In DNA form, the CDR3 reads TGTGCCAGCAGCCGCGCGGCGGGGGCTTCAGATACGCAGTATTTT.

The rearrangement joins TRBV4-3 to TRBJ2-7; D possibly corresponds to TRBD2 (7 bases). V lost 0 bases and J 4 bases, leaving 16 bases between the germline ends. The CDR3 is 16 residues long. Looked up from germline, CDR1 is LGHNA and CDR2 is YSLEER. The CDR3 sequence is CASSQDPGGTIYEQYF. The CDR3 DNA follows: TGCGCCAGCAGCCAAGATCCGGGGGGCACGATTTACGAGCAGTACTTC.

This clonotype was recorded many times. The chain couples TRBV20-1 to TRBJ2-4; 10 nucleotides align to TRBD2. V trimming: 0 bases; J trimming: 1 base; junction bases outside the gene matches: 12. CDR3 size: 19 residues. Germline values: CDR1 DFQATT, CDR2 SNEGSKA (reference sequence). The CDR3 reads CSARDRSGGPNAAKNIQYF. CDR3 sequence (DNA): TGCAGTGCTAGAGATCGTAGCGGGGGGCCCAATGCGGCCAAAAACATTCAGTACTTC.

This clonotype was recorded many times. CDR3 in DNA: TGCAGTGCTCCTTACTTGAACACAGATACGCAGTATTTT. Amino acid sequence: CSAPYLNTDTQYF. This chain joins TRBV20-1 and TRBJ2-3; D gene ambiguous. The CDR3 spans 13 residues. CDR1 is DFQATT, CDR2 SNEGSKA, per germline (reference sequence). V lost 5 bases, J lost 2 bases, and 11 bases lay in between.

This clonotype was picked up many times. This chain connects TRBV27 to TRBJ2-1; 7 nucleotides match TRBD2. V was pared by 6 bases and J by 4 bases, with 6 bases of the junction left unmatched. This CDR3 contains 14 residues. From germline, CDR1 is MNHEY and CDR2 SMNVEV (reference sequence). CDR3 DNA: TGTGCCAGCAGAGGGCTAGCGGATTACAATGAGCAGTTCTTC. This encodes CASRGLADYNEQFF.

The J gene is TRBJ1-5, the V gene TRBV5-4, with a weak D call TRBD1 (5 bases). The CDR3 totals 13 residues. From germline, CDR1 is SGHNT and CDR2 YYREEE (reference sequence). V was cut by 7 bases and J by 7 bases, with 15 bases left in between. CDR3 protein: CASGLPGQQPQHF. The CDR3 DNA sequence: TGTGCCAGCGGACTCCCAGGGCAACAGCCCCAGCATTTT.

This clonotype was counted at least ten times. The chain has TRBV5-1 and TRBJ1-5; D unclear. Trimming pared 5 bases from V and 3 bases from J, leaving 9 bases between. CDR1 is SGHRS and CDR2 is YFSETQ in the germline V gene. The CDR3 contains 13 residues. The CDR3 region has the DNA TGCGCCAGCAGGGCAGATAACAATCAGCCCCAGCATTTT. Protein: CASRADNNQPQHF.

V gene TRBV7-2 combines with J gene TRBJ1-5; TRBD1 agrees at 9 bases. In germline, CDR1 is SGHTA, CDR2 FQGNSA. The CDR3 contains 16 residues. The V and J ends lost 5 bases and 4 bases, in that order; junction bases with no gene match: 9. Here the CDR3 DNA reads TGTGCCAGCAGCCCCGGGACAGGGCGGGAGAATCAGCCCCAGCATTTT. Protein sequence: CASSPGTGRENQPQHF. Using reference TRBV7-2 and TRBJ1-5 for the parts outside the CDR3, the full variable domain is GAGVSQSPSNKVTEKGKDVELRCDPISGHTALYWYRQSLGQGLEFLIYFQGNSAPDKSGLPSDRFSAERTGGSVSTLTIQRTQQEDSAVYLCASSPGTGRENQPQHFGDGTRLSIL.

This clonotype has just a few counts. CDR3 sequence (DNA): TGTGCCAGCAGTTCCGAAAATACAGGAGATACGCAGTATTTT. Translation: CASSSENTGDTQYF. V usage is TRBV12-3 or TRBV12-4 and J usage is TRBJ2-3; a weak D match, TRBD1 (5 bases). V dropped 4 bases and J dropped 5 bases, with 13 bases sitting between them. The CDR3 is 14 amino acids.

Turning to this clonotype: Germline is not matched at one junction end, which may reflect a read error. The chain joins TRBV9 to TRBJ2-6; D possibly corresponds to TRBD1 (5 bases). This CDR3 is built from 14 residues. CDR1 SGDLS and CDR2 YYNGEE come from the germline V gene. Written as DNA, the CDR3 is TGTGCCAGCAGCGCCCGCACTGGGGCCAACGTCATGACTTTC. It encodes CASSARTGANVMTF.

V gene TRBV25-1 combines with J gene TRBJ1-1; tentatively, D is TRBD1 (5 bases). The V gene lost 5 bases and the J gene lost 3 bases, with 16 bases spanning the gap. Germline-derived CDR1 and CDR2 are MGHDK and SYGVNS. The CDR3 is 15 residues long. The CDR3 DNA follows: TGTGCCAGCAGTCCACGGGCCTGGGGGTACACTGAAGCTTTCTTT. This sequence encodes CASSPRAWGYTEAFF.

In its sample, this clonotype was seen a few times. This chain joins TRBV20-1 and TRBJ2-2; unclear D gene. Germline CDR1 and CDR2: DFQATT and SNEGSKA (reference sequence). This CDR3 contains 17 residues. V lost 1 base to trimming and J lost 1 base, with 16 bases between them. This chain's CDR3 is CSARAPGRVLNTGELFF. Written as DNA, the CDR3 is TGCAGTGCTAGAGCCCCCGGCCGGGTACTGAACACCGGGGAGCTGTTTTTT.

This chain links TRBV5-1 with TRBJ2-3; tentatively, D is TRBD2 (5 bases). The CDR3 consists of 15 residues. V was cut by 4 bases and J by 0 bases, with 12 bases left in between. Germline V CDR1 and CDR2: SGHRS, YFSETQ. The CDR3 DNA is TGCGCCAGCAGCGAAAGGACGGGGAGCACAGATACGCAGTATTTT. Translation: CASSERTGSTDTQYF.

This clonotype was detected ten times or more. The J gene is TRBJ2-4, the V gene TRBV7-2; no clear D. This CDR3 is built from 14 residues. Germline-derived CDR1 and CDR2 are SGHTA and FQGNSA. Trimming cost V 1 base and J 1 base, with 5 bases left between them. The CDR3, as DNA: TGTGCCAGCAGCTTAGGATGGGCCAAAAACATTCAGTACTTC. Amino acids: CASSLGWAKNIQYF.

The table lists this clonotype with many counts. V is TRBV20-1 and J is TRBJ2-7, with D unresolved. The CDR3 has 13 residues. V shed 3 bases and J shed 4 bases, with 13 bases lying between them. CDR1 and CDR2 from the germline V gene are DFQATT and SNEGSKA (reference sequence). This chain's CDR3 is CSARHRLSYEQYF. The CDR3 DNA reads TGCAGTGCTAGGCACCGACTTAGTTACGAGCAGTACTTC.